The clone carrying this T cell receptor (beta chain) has just a few counts. What it binds is not known. The sample belongs to a study of early T cells in non-severe SARS-CoV-2 infection. Across the study: With bulk RNA from unsorted whole blood as input, sequencing yielded unpaired chains.

Whole-study findings and limits: Private and CD4 specificities were missed by VDJdb matching, skewed to anti-spike CD8.

Unique molecular identifiers were added to individual cDNA molecules. Each CDR3 protein is one row after TCRdb ran MiXCR on the 5' RACE reads. This table has 45,000 to 55,000 distinct CDR3 sequences, 6.2% appearing once. V lost 6 bases and J lost 4, with 10 bases in between. The CDR3 sequence is 14 residues long. Sequenced: whole blood. The chain joins TRBV12-3 or TRBV12-4 to TRBJ2-6; D unclear. This TCR came from an adult who was a healthcare worker with PCR-confirmed SARS-CoV-2 infection or an uninfected control (not recorded which). CDR3 coding DNA: TGTGCCAGCAGGCGTGAGGCGGGGGCCAACGTCCTGACTTTC. This codes for CASRREAGANVLTF.